This T cell receptor (beta chain) was sequenced during a study of T cells in Graves' hyperthyroidism and ophthalmopathy (dated by TCRdb to the late 2010s). For the wider study: Peripheral blood was collected at initial diagnosis, before any treatment. TCR Vbeta CDR3 sequencing of some 140 peripheral blood samples (over 40 ophthalmopathy, approximately 80 hyperthyroidism and approximately 17 progressor patients) is reported in the paper. The study also compared thyroid tissue and blood T-cell repertoires from five or six Graves' hyperthyroidism patients. To identify distinguishing TCR V-J signatures, a discovery cohort of about 100 patients was used, comprising 40 to 45 with Graves' ophthalmopathy and roughly 60 with stable Graves' hyperthyroidism. Prospective prediction of ophthalmopathy was tested in an independent validation cohort of approximately 18 hyperthyroidism patients and 17 patients who later progressed to ophthalmopathy. For training and testing, the roughly 97 patients in the discovery cohort were randomly divided in a 7:3 ratio. After sampling, hyperthyroidism patients received methimazole starting at 30 mg daily, and ophthalmopathy patients received high-dose intravenous methylprednisolone.

Overall results and qualifications from the work: Most expanded thyroid clonotypes (frequency above 0.001) were also found in blood, which suggests that blood repertoires may mirror thyroid immune responses. Ophthalmopathy was separated from stable hyperthyroidism by a 13 V-J signature model, with approximately 89% sensitivity and about 81% specificity obtained in cross-validation and 80%/75% obtained in testing. Sample size was not statistically predetermined, and blinding of investigators to group allocation was not performed. During validation, the model predicted progression to ophthalmopathy a median of around 7 months ahead of onset, with around 71% sensitivity and 72% to 80% specificity.

Hyperthyroidism patients were newly diagnosed, with disease duration under 2 months, and aged 18 to 65 years. The study excluded patients with uncontrolled infections, other autoimmune diseases, pregnancy or lactation. Diagnoses relied on clinical symptoms, serum thyroxine and TRAb, thyroid ultrasound and orbital computed tomography. Blood from progressor patients was drawn when they were first diagnosed with hyperthyroidism, before any ophthalmopathy symptoms appeared. Ficoll-Paque density gradient centrifugation was used to isolate PBMCs from approximately 10 ml of fresh peripheral blood. Progressor patients were initially diagnosed with Graves' hyperthyroidism and developed ophthalmopathy during follow-up. Trizol reagent was used to extract total RNA, and RNA quality was then checked on an Agilent 2100 Bioanalyzer. Including cysteine and phenylalanine, the CDR3 has 15 amino acids. The sequence is cut down to CDR3 DNA, 45 bases in frame from base 1. The germline ends are 14 bases apart after V is trimmed by 2 bases and J by 7 bases. The germline V gene specifies SGHTA as CDR1 and FQGTGA as CDR2.

This clonotype was seen many times. What this receptor recognizes is not known. No clone much larger than this one lies a single base away; base qualities are absent. The TCR beta CDR3 regions were amplified from RNA transcripts. For the first round of RT-PCR on the TCR CDR3, the HTBI primer set was used together with the Qiagen OneStep RT-PCR kit. Libraries were constructed in a second round of multiplex PCR, after which size selection and purification were performed. Paired-end sequencing of the libraries was performed with 100 bp reads on an Illumina HiSeq2000. Turning to the authors' computational methods: SOAPnuke was used to process the raw data, removing reads that contained adapters or uncalled bases, had a mean Phred below 15, or lacked an exact match to the constant primer or identifier. High-quality paired reads were merged using COPE v1.2.5, and each unique nucleotide sequence was defined as a clonotype. Clonotypes were aligned to IMGT TRBV, TRBD and TRBJ reference segments using MiTCR v1.1. The analysis included only V-J combinations with a frequency above 0.0001, which together covered approximately 99% of the repertoires. The TCS score was defined as the ratio of F50 (clonal expansion) to E x V (chaos), calculated using BLOSUM62-based TCRdist between CDR3 peptides within each V-J. Welch's t-statistics and random forest reduced fewer than 550 V-J features to roughly 13, which were used in a naive Bayes classifier (R e1071). In TCRdb, the public reads were trimmed at Q25 with fastp and aligned with MiXCR, with productive beta chains retained. Duplicate CDR3 protein sequences are folded into a single record with the most common DNA and genes. These V and J calls are TCRdb output, not the study's own analysis. Recorded for this sample are 250,000 to 300,000 distinct CDR3 sequences; about 14% of them occurred a single time. The ten largest clones represent almost 8% of the sample.

The V and J segments used are TRBV7-3 and TRBJ2-2; TRBD1 might be the D gene, on 5 matching bases. The source material was blood. The TCR was taken from a woman aged 25 to 39 with Graves' hyperthyroidism that later progressed to Graves' ophthalmopathy. The CDR3 region reads CASSLFAGNHGELFF. The bases read TGTGCCAGCAGCTTATTTGCAGGGAATCACGGGGAGCTGTTTTTT.